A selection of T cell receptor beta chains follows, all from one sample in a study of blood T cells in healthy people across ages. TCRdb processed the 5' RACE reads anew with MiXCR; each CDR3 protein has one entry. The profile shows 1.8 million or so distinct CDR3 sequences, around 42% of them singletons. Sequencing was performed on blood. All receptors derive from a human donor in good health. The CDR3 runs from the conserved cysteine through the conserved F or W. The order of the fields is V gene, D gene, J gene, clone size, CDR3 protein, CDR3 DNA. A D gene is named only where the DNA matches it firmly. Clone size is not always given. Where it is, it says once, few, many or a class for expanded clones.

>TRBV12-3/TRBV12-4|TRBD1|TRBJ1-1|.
CASSLARQGLSTEAFF
TGTGCCAGCAGTTTAGCGCGACAGGGGCTGAGTACTGAAGCTTTCTTT
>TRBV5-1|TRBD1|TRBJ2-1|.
CASRPGQGDYNEQFF
TGCGCCAGCCGTCCGGGACAGGGGGACTACAATGAGCAGTTCTTC
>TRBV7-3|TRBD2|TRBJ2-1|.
CASSHRGLASYNEQFF
TGTGCCAGCAGCCATAGGGGACTAGCGTCCTACAATGAGCAGTTCTTC
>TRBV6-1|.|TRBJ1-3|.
CASSDEGTTGNTIYF
TGTGCCAGCAGTGATGAGGGTACGACTGGAAACACCATATATTTT
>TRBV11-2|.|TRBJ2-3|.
CASRLGGGQSTDTQYF
TGTGCCAGCAGATTGGGTGGGGGGCAGAGCACAGATACGCAGTATTTT
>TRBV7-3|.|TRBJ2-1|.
CTSSLNVGWGEQFF
TGTACCAGCAGCTTAAATGTTGGGTGGGGGGAACAGTTCTTC
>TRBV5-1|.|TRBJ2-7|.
CASSVMSSSYEQYF
TGCGCCAGCAGCGTAATGTCGAGCTCCTACGAGCAGTACTTC
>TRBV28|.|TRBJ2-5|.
CASNGGGQIETQYF
TGTGCCAGCAATGGAGGGGGACAGATTGAGACCCAGTACTTC
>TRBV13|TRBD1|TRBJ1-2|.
CASNFDRGYGYTF
TGTGCCAGCAACTTCGACAGGGGATATGGCTACACCTTC
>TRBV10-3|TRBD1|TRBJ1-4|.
CAISTGTGDEKLFF
TGTGCCATCAGCACCGGGACAGGGGATGAAAAACTGTTTTTT
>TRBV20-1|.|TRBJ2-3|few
CSAGQADSTDTQYF
TGCAGTGCCGGCCAAGCAGACAGCACAGATACGCAGTATTTT
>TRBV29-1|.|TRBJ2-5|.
CSVELGGQYF
TGCAGCGTTGAATTGGGTGGCCAGTACTTC
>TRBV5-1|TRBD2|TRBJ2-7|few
CASSFGLAGSYEQYF
TGCGCCAGCAGCTTCGGACTAGCGGGTTCCTACGAGCAGTACTTC
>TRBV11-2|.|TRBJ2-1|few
CASSFALRVGEQFF
TGTGCCAGCAGCTTTGCCCTCCGAGTCGGTGAGCAGTTCTTC
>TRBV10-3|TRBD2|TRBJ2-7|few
CAISEPSGGAPYEQYF
TGTGCCATCAGTGAGCCTAGCGGGGGGGCCCCGTACGAGCAGTACTTC
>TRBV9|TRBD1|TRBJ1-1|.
CASSLRDSYTEAFF
TGTGCCAGCAGTCTCCGGGACAGTTACACTGAAGCTTTCTTT
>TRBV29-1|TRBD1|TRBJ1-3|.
CSVGTGAGNTIYF
TGCAGCGTTGGTACAGGGGCTGGAAACACCATATATTTT
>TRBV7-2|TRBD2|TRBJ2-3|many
CASSLGRGTDTQYF
TGTGCCAGCAGCCTGGGGCGGGGGACAGATACGCAGTATTTT
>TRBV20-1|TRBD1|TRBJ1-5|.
CSAGQGQSNQPQHF
TGCAGTGCTGGACAGGGACAATCGAATCAGCCCCAGCATTTT
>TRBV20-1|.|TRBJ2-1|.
CSGRESLNEQFF
TGCAGCGGAAGGGAAAGCCTCAATGAGCAGTTCTTC
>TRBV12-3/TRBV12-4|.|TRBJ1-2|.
CASSKNGVNYGYTF
TGTGCCAGCAGTAAAAACGGTGTCAACTATGGCTACACCTTC
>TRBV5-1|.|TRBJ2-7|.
CASSLAMSSDSSGEQYF
TGCGCCAGCAGCTTGGCCATGAGTAGTGACAGTTCGGGCGAGCAGTACTTC